The rows below give T cell receptor beta chains drawn from one sample of a study of shared clonotypes between healthy human individuals. TCRdb's table, derived via immunoSEQ multiplex PCR, lists solely in-frame clones and lacks some. The sample consists of 2 million to 3 million clones, 80% to 95% of them appearing once. The material sequenced was naive CD4+ T cells from PBMCs. The source is a man between 18 and 29 years old in good health. Some clones in this sample may be carry-over from other donors' samples. The CDR3 runs from the conserved cysteine through the conserved F or W. The D gene is left open where the match is weak. Clone size appears in some rows only: once, few, many, or a class for an expanded clone.

abundance	d_gene	v_gene	j_gene	CDR3nt	CDR3aa
NA	NA	TRBV7-9	TRBJ2-2	TGTGCCAGCAGCTCCCAGACAGGGAGGGGAACCGGGGAGCTGTTTTTT	CASSSQTGRGTGELFF
NA	NA	TRBV6-5	TRBJ2-6	TGTGCCAGCAGTTCCCCTCGTGCGCGGGCCAACGTCCTGACTTTC	CASSSPRARANVLTF
NA	NA	TRBV7-2	TRBJ2-5	TGTGCCAGCAGCTTAGCGGGTAGAGACCAAGAGACCCAGTACTTC	CASSLAGRDQETQYF
NA	TRBD2	TRBV2	TRBJ2-3	TGTGCCAGCAAGGGACTAGCGGGAGGTGATACGCAGTATTTT	CASKGLAGGDTQYF
NA	TRBD2	TRBV7-8	TRBJ2-3	TGTGCCAGCAGCTTAGTCTCAGCGGGAGCAGATACGCAGTATTTT	CASSLVSAGADTQYF
NA	NA	TRBV9	TRBJ2-3	TGTGCCAGCAAGGGCGGGACAGATACGCAGTATTTT	CASKGGTDTQYF
NA	TRBD2	TRBV7-3	TRBJ2-7	TGTGCCAGCAGCTTAAAGTCAGCGGGAGTAACGGAGCAGTACTTC	CASSLKSAGVTEQYF
NA	NA	TRBV12-5	TRBJ1-2	TGTGCTAGTGGTTTGGGAAAACAGGGTGAGAACTATGGCTACACCTTC	CASGLGKQGENYGYTF
NA	NA	TRBV5-5	TRBJ1-3	TGTGCCAGCACTGCAGAGCCTGGAAACACCATATATTTT	CASTAEPGNTIYF
NA	NA	TRBV11-2	TRBJ2-3	TGTGCCAGCAGCTTAGTCCCAGGGGGGATCACAGATACGCAGTATTTT	CASSLVPGGITDTQYF
NA	NA	TRBV6-6	TRBJ1-1	TGTGCCAGCAGTTACCGGGCTGAAGCTTTCTTT	CASSYRAEAFF
NA	NA	TRBV18	TRBJ1-5	TGTGCCAGCTCACCATATGGGGGGCAGGGACAGCCCCAGCATTTT	CASSPYGGQGQPQHF
NA	NA	TRBV19	TRBJ2-2	TGTGCCAGTAGTATAGAACAGAGGAACACCGGGGAGCTGTTTTTT	CASSIEQRNTGELFF
NA	NA	TRBV2	TRBJ2-1	TGTGCCAGCAGATTACGGGCTCGGGAGCAGTTCTTC	CASRLRAREQFF
NA	NA	TRBV6-1	TRBJ2-3	TGTGCCATTGGCGGGTACCCTAACACAGATACGCAGTATTTT	CAIGGYPNTDTQYF
NA	NA	TRBV18	TRBJ1-4	TGTGCCAGCTCACCAACTCGGTCCAAGAATGAAAAACTGTTTTTT	CASSPTRSKNEKLFF
NA	TRBD2	TRBV6-5	TRBJ2-1	TGTGCCAGCCACCCGGGACTAGCCACCAATGAGCAGTTCTTC	CASHPGLATNEQFF
NA	NA	TRBV4-2	TRBJ1-1	TGTGCCAGCAGCCCGGAACGGGCCAACACTGAAGCTTTCTTT	CASSPERANTEAFF
once	NA	TRBV5-4	TRBJ1-2	TGTGCCAGCAGCTTCGGGACTGCTGCTAGTGGCTACACCTTC	CASSFGTAASGYTF
NA	TRBD2	TRBV5-4	TRBJ2-5	TGTGCCAGCAGCTCGGGGACTAGCGGGAACCAAGAGACCCAGTACTTC	CASSSGTSGNQETQYF
NA	NA	TRBV6-5	TRBJ2-7	TGTGCCAGCAGTTACGGGCAGTACTTC	CASSYGQYF
NA	NA	TRBV7-9	TRBJ2-3	NA	CASILGTDTQYF
once	TRBD2	TRBV30	TRBJ2-1	TGTGCCTGGAGCCCGGGACTAGCGATGGGGGATGAGCAGTTCTTC	CAWSPGLAMGDEQFF
NA	NA	TRBV28	TRBJ1-2	TGTGCCAGCAGTTTGGGGCAGAGTAACTATGGCTACACCTTC	CASSLGQSNYGYTF
once	TRBD2	TRBV28	TRBJ2-1	TGTGCCAGCAGTTTCAGCGGGAGCGGTCGAAATGAGCAGTTCTTC	CASSFSGSGRNEQFF
NA	TRBD1	TRBV10-3	TRBJ1-3	TGTGCCATCAGTCCGTCCAGGGGGCGTTCTGGAAACACCATATATTTT	CAISPSRGRSGNTIYF
NA	TRBD2	TRBV29-1	TRBJ2-2	TGCAGCACCAGACTAGCGATGAACACCGGGGAGCTGTTTTTT	CSTRLAMNTGELFF
NA	NA	TRBV30	TRBJ1-1	TGTGCCTGGGGACAGCCGAACACTGAAGCTTTCTTT	CAWGQPNTEAFF
NA	NA	TRBV4-2	TRBJ2-5	TGTGCCAGCAGCCAAGATGGAAGGGATCAAGAGACCCAGTACTTC	CASSQDGRDQETQYF
NA	TRBD1	TRBV5-4	TRBJ2-7	TGTGCCAGCAGCTCGCCGACAGGGGGCAACGAGCAGTACTTC	CASSSPTGGNEQYF
NA	NA	TRBV28	TRBJ2-4	TGTGCCAGCAGCAGACCGGGGCAGGCCAAAAACATTCAGTACTTC	CASSRPGQAKNIQYF
NA	NA	TRBV11-2	TRBJ2-1	TGTGCCAGCAGCTTAAAGTGGAATGAGCAGTTCTTC	CASSLKWNEQFF
few	NA	TRBV18	TRBJ1-1	TGTGCCAGCTCGACAGATCTGAACACTGAAGCTTTCTTT	CASSTDLNTEAFF
NA	NA	TRBV28	TRBJ2-2	TGTGCCAGCAGTGGATCTCGAGAGCTGTTTTTT	CASSGSRELFF
NA	NA	TRBV27	TRBJ1-2	TGTGCCAGCAGTCTTCAGGACGGCCTGTATGGCTACACCTTC	CASSLQDGLYGYTF
NA	TRBD2	TRBV18	TRBJ2-5	TGTGCCAGCTCACCATTTAGCGGGCAGGGTGGCCAAGAGACCCAGTACTTC	CASSPFSGQGGQETQYF
NA	NA	TRBV28	TRBJ1-5	TGTGCCAGCAGTTTGAGAGCAGGGAGGAAGCCCCAGCATTTT	CASSLRAGRKPQHF
NA	NA	TRBV28	TRBJ2-7	TGTGCCAGCAGTTTGACACGGGGTCGGAAAAAGCAGTACTTC	CASSLTRGRKKQYF
NA	TRBD1	TRBV6-5	TRBJ2-5	TGTGCCAGCAGTTACTCCGAGCCCGACAGGGGGGACCAGTACTTC	CASSYSEPDRGDQYF
NA	NA	TRBV19	TRBJ1-5	TGTGCCAGTAGTATCTCCGGTAGCAATCAGCCCCAGCATTTT	CASSISGSNQPQHF
NA	NA	TRBV18	TRBJ2-3	TGTGCCAGCTCACTTACTTCCCCGGGACCGATCACAGATACGCAGTATTTT	CASSLTSPGPITDTQYF
NA	NA	TRBV28	TRBJ2-7	TGTGCCAGCAGTTTAGCCGTCGGGAGCCACACCACCTACGAGCAGTACTTC	CASSLAVGSHTTYEQYF
NA	TRBD2	TRBV11-2	TRBJ2-1	TGTGCCAGCAGTACGACTAGCGGGAGTAGGAGTGAGCAGTTCTTC	CASSTTSGSRSEQFF
NA	NA	TRBV15	TRBJ2-5	TGTGCCACCAGCAGAGATAGGGTCTCGGACCTGACCCAGTACTTC	CATSRDRVSDLTQYF
NA	TRBD1	TRBV4-3	TRBJ2-5	TGCGCCAGCAGCGAGACAGGGGATGGTGGGGAGACCCAGTACTTC	CASSETGDGGETQYF
once	TRBD2	TRBV28	TRBJ2-1	TGTGCCAGCAGTTTAGCGGGAGGCTCCTACAATGAGCAGTTCTTC	CASSLAGGSYNEQFF
NA	NA	TRBV5-1	TRBJ2-7	TGCGCCAGCAGTTGGGGGGAATCCTACGAGCAGTACTTC	CASSWGESYEQYF
NA	NA	TRBV29-1	TRBJ2-3	TGCAGCGTTTCGCGGGGAACAGATACGCAGTATTTT	CSVSRGTDTQYF
NA	TRBD1	TRBV11-3	TRBJ2-2	TGTGCCAGCAGCCCCCCGGGACAGAAAGACACCGGGGAGCTGTTTTTT	CASSPPGQKDTGELFF
NA	NA	TRBV14	TRBJ1-2	TGTGCCAGCAGCCAAGTTAGGCAGACCGTATATGGCTACACCTTC	CASSQVRQTVYGYTF
NA	TRBD2	TRBV5-1	TRBJ2-3	TGCGCCAGCAGCTTGGTTGCGGGACTAGGGGATACGCAGTATTTT	CASSLVAGLGDTQYF